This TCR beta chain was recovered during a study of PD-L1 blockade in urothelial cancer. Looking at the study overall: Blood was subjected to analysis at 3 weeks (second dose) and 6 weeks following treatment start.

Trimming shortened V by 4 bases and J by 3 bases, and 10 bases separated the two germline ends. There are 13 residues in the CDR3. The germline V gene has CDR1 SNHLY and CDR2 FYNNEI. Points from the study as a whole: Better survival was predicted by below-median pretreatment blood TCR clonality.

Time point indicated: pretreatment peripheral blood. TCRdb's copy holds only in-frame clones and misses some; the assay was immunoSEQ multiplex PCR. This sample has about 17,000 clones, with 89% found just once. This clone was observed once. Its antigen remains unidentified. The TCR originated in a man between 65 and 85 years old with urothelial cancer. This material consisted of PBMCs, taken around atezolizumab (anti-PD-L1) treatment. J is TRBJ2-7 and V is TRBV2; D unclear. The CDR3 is CASSGPASYEQYF. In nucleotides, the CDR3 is TGTGCCAGCAGTGGGCCGGCTAGCTACGAGCAGTACTTC. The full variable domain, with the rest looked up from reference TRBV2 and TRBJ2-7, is EPEVTQTPSHQVTQMGQEVILRCVPISNHLYFYWYRQILGQKVEFLVSFYNNEISEKSEIFDDQFSVERPDGSNFTLKIRSTKLEDSAMYFCASSGPASYEQYFGPGTRLTVT.